This passage covers 20 T cell receptor beta chains from one sample sequenced in a study of graft-versus-host responses after intestinal transplantation. The method was immunoSEQ multiplex PCR; TCRdb's version includes in-frame clones alone and lacks a portion of them. The repertoire has around 25,000 clones, roughly 83% of them found once; the top ten carry around 1.1%. Material: PBMCs, obtained approximately four weeks after intestinal transplant. These receptors were obtained from a human patient who received an intestinal transplant, so some T cells may come from the graft donor.

This clone was recorded once. This sequence joins TRBV7-6 and TRBJ2-2; D is uncertain. Germline CDR1 is SGHVS and CDR2 is FNYEAQ. The V gene lost 1 base and the J gene lost 2 bases, with 11 bases spanning the gap. This CDR3 region has 16 residues. This CDR3 reads CASSLVAGSNTGELFF. The CDR3 DNA follows: TGTGCCAGCAGCTTAGTGGCCGGATCTAACACCGGGGAGCTGTTTTTT.

V and J are TRBV6-5 and TRBJ2-3, with 11 bases aligning to TRBD2. Per the germline V gene, CDR1 is MNHEY and CDR2 is SVGAGI. The CDR3 sequence is 15 residues long. The ends lost 6 bases at V and 2 bases at J; junction bases unmatched: 4. CDR3 in DNA: TGTGCCAGCAGACATAGCGGGAGGGCCACAGATACGCAGTATTTT. It codes for CASRHSGRATDTQYF.

The chain combines TRBV4-3 with TRBJ2-3, with 10 bases fitting TRBD1. After removal of 0 bases from V and 4 bases from J, the junction contained 7 bases not matched to a gene. This CDR3 has 17 amino acids. Germline loops: CDR1 LGHNA, CDR2 YSLEER. The chain's CDR3 is CASSQEVGQGSSDTQYF. Written as DNA, the CDR3 is TGCGCCAGCAGCCAAGAGGTGGGACAGGGGAGCTCAGATACGCAGTATTTT.

This clone was counted a single time. The chain recombines TRBV2 with TRBJ2-1, with 11 bases fitting TRBD1. CDR3 length: 15 amino acids. Per the germline V gene, CDR1 is SNHLY and CDR2 is FYNNEI. The V and J ends lost 2 bases and 7 bases, in that order; junction bases with no gene match: 4. The CDR3 DNA is TGTGCCAGCAGTGAATGGGACAGGGGGGAGAATGAGCAGTTCTTC. Protein sequence: CASSEWDRGENEQFF.

V usage is TRBV28 and J usage is TRBJ2-7; 11 bases agree with TRBD2. The CDR3 extends over 15 amino acids. Germline loops: CDR1 MDHEN, CDR2 SYDVKM. Trimming took 6 bases from V and 10 from J; bases not matched to a gene: 14. CDR3 loop: CASSQPAGSGRAQYF. The CDR3 bases are TGTGCCAGCAGCCAACCGGCGGGTAGCGGGAGGGCCCAGTACTTC.

This chain links TRBV28 with TRBJ2-3, with 8 bases aligning to TRBD2. Trimming removed 7 bases from V and 2 bases from J; junction bases left unmatched: 2. The CDR3 is 13 residues long. Looked up from germline, CDR1 is MDHEN and CDR2 is SYDVKM. The DNA for the CDR3 is TGTGCCAGCACCGGACTAGCCACAGATACGCAGTATTTT. Translation: CASTGLATDTQYF.

This chain joins TRBV15 and TRBJ2-4, with TRBD1 identical over 7 bases. The CDR3 extends over 23 amino acids. Germline CDR1 and CDR2: LNHNV and YYDKDF (reference sequence). J was trimmed by 0 bases and V by 3 bases; bases with no gene match: 26. The CDR3 is CATSSVEHPRQGPAPPAKNIQYF. The DNA for the CDR3 is TGTGCCACCAGCAGTGTTGAGCACCCTAGACAGGGCCCTGCCCCCCCAGCCAAAAACATTCAGTACTTC. Looking up the rest from reference TRBV15 and TRBJ2-4 gives the full variable domain: DAMVIQNPRYQVTQFGKPVTLSCSQTLNHNVMYWYQQKSSQAPKLLFHYYDKDFNNEADTPDNFQSRRPNTSFCFLDIRSPGLGDTAMYLCATSSVEHPRQGPAPPAKNIQYFGAGTRLSVL.

The chain uses TRBV27 and TRBJ2-5, with D perhaps TRBD1 or TRBD2 (5 bases each). The CDR3 covers 18 residues. Between the trimmed V and J ends, which lost 5 bases and 0 bases, there was a span of 22 bases. Germline V lookup: CDR1 MNHEY, CDR2 SMNVEV (reference sequence). The CDR3 spells CASSRTGTETGYQETQYF. The CDR3 region has the DNA TGTGCCAGCAGTCGGACCGGGACCGAGACGGGGTACCAAGAGACCCAGTACTTC.

This clone was counted between two and nine times. V gene TRBV5-1 combines with J gene TRBJ2-2; D might be TRBD2 (6 bases). Germline CDR1 reads SGHRS; CDR2 reads YFSETQ. The V and J ends lost 4 bases and 2 bases respectively, with 9 bases between them. This CDR3 region has 14 residues. The CDR3 sequence: CASSVGGNTGELFF. Here the CDR3 DNA reads TGCGCCAGCAGCGTGGGGGGAAACACCGGGGAGCTGTTTTTT.

The chain uses TRBV4-1 and TRBJ1-6; no definite D call. Trimming took off 3 bases at V and 7 bases at J, with 19 bases between the two ends. This CDR3 region has 17 residues. Per germline, CDR1 MGHRA and CDR2 YSYEKL. CDR3 sequence: CASSQRVQRTANSPLHF. CDR3 DNA: TGCGCCAGCAGCCAGAGGGTACAGCGCACTGCGAATTCACCCCTCCACTTT.

The CDR3 DNA reads as TGTGCCAGCAGCTTATTCGGGGGACCCACCGGGGAGCTGTTTTTT. Translating it yields CASSLFGGPTGELFF. J is TRBJ2-2 and V is TRBV11-3; the D gene is possibly TRBD2 (6 bases). This CDR3 comprises 15 residues. Germline loops: CDR1 SGHNT, CDR2 YENEEA. Trimming took 2 bases from V and 4 from J, leaving 11 bases between them.

This chain links TRBV11-2 with TRBJ1-1, with 9 bases matching TRBD1. The CDR3 spans 15 residues. The V segment lost 4 bases and the J segment 6 bases; nucleotides outside the gene matches: 9. From germline, CDR1 is SGHAT and CDR2 FQNNGV. The CDR3 spells CASSSIGQGIAEAFF. As DNA, the CDR3 is TGTGCCAGCAGCTCCATCGGACAGGGGATTGCTGAAGCTTTCTTT.

The chain uses TRBV2 and TRBJ2-4; D is tentatively TRBD1 or TRBD2 (5 bases each). The CDR3 spans 13 residues. Trimming stripped 6 bases from V and 5 bases from J, with 11 bases between. Per the germline V gene, CDR1 is SNHLY and CDR2 is FYNNEI. The CDR3, as DNA: TGTGCCAGCAGCGGGGACGGTGAAAACATTCAGTACTTC. Its protein is CASSGDGENIQYF.

This clone appeared a single time. This chain links TRBV21-1 with TRBJ1-6; the table assigns TRBD1, which was not confirmed against the DNA. TRBV21-1 is a listed pseudogene. The CDR3 loop spans 16 amino acids. The CDR3 loop reads CASSKTGGSYNSPLHF. DNA for the CDR3: TGTGCCAGCAGCAAAACAGGGGGCTCCTATAATTCACCCCTCCACTTT.

This chain connects TRBV27 to TRBJ1-2; 10 nucleotides align to TRBD1. The CDR3 totals 14 residues. V shed 5 bases, J shed 6 bases, and the junction held 6 bases outside the gene matches. Germline CDR1 reads MNHEY; CDR2 reads SMNVEV (reference sequence). The CDR3 reads CASSTRQGANGYTF. In DNA, the CDR3 is TGTGCCAGCAGTACCCGACAGGGGGCAAATGGCTACACCTTC.

V gene TRBV21-1 combines with J gene TRBJ2-4; the table's D call, TRBD1, has no DNA check behind it. TRBV21-1 is listed as a pseudogene. The CDR3 length is 23 residues. DNA for the CDR3: TGTGCCAGCAGCAAATATTCAATTGTGGACAGCGACCCAAATAGAATGGCCAAAAACATTCAGTACTTC. As protein: CASSKYSIVDSDPNRMAKNIQYF.

V usage is TRBV28 and J usage is TRBJ2-3, with TRBD2 matching 16 bases. With V trimmed by 3 bases and J by 2 bases, 11 bases remained unmatched. This CDR3 comprises 20 residues. Germline assignment: CDR1 MDHEN and CDR2 SYDVKM. DNA for the CDR3: TGTGCCAGCAGTTTGGGGGGACTAGCGGGAGGGCCCTTGTCCACAGATACGCAGTATTTT. Translation: CASSLGGLAGGPLSTDTQYF.

The chain employs TRBV27 and TRBJ1-2; 7 bases map to TRBD1. The CDR3 loop spans 17 amino acids. Germline V gene data show CDR1 as MNHEY and CDR2 as SMNVEV (reference sequence). After removal of 4 bases from V and 4 bases from J, the junction contained 15 bases not matched to a gene. The CDR3 reads CASSSPGTAEGSYGYTF. The CDR3 nucleotides are TGTGCCAGCAGTTCGCCAGGGACAGCCGAAGGTTCCTATGGCTACACCTTC.

The chain uses TRBV18 and TRBJ1-2, with D unresolved. This CDR3 spans 15 amino acids. Germline lookup yields CDR1 KGHSH and CDR2 LQKENI. V was shortened by 2 bases and J by 4 bases, with 14 bases between the two germline ends. The CDR3 DNA reads as TGTGCCAGCTCACCATCAAGGGAAGTTGGCTATGGCTACACCTTC. Its translation is CASSPSREVGYGYTF.

The J gene is TRBJ2-1, the V gene TRBV5-4; D gene ambiguous. There are 13 residues in the CDR3. Germline V gene lookup returns CDR1 SGHNT and CDR2 YYREEE (reference sequence). Trimming took 0 bases from V and 5 from J, leaving 6 bases between them. Written as DNA, the CDR3 is TGTGCCAGCAGCTTGGGTCTCAACAATGAGCAGTTCTTC. Protein: CASSLGLNNEQFF.